These 8 T cell receptor beta chains share one sample of origin, sequenced in a study of blood T cell repertoires in COVID-19. TCRdb keeps only in-frame clones here, not all; method: immunoSEQ multiplex PCR. This table has under 150,000 clones, around 84% appearing once. The sequenced material came from peripheral blood. The receptors derive from a woman aged 80 or over with acute or convalescent COVID-19.

This clone occurred many times. The chain carries TRBV6-5 and TRBJ2-3; TRBD2 agrees at 7 bases. This CDR3 comprises 16 residues. The junction had 5 bases not matched to a gene; V was cut back by 2 bases and J by 0 bases. Germline CDR1 is MNHEY and CDR2 is SVGAGI. CDR3 coding DNA: TGTGCCAGCAGTTACCGTGGGGGGGTTAGCACAGATACGCAGTATTTT. Protein sequence: CASSYRGGVSTDTQYF.

This clone is a singleton in its sample. This sequence joins TRBV5-1 and TRBJ1-1; weak D call: TRBD1 (6 bases). The germline V gene has CDR1 SGHRS and CDR2 YFSETQ. Trimming left V 2 bases short and J 1 base short, with 12 bases between. The length of the CDR3 is 15 residues. DNA for the CDR3: TGCGCCAGCAGCTTACGGGGGGCGGAGAACACTGAAGCTTTCTTT. It specifies CASSLRGAENTEAFF. Full variable domain (remainder filled in from reference TRBV5-1 and TRBJ1-1): KAGVTQTPRYLIKTRGQQVTLSCSPISGHRSVSWYQQTPGQGLQFLFEYFSETQRNKGNFPGRFSGRQFSNSRSEMNVSTLELGDSALYLCASSLRGAENTEAFFGQGTRLTVV.

The chain couples TRBV19 to TRBJ2-3; 8 nucleotides agree with TRBD2. The CDR3 length is 14 residues. J gave up 1 base and V 6 bases, and 3 bases lay outside the gene matches. CDR1 and CDR2 from the germline V gene are LNHDA and SQIVND (reference sequence). CDR3 nucleotides: TGTGCCAGTAGCCCGACTAGCGGCACAGATACGCAGTATTTT. The encoded protein is CASSPTSGTDTQYF.

The chain couples TRBV5-5 to TRBJ1-2, with 9 nucleotides matching TRBD1. Unmatched junction bases numbered 0, after V lost 0 bases and J lost 3 bases. The CDR3 contains 14 residues. Per germline, CDR1 SGHKS and CDR2 YYEKEE (reference sequence). The DNA for the CDR3 is TGTGCCAGCAGCTTGGACAGGGGGCACTATGGCTACACCTTC. This translates into CASSLDRGHYGYTF. Variable domain in full (rest from reference TRBV5-5 and TRBJ1-2): DAGVTQSPTHLIKTRGQQVTLRCSPISGHKSVSWYQQVLGQGPQFIFQYYEKEERGRGNFPDRFSARQFPNYSSELNVNALLLGDSALYLCASSLDRGHYGYTFGSGTRLTVV.

The chain joins TRBV4-1 to TRBJ2-2, with 9 bases lining up with TRBD1. Per the germline V gene, CDR1 is MGHRA and CDR2 is YSYEKL. CDR3 length: 17 amino acids. Trimming cost V 1 base and J 5 bases; bases outside gene matches: 8. This chain's CDR3 is CASSQGRDRGITGELFF. The DNA of the CDR3 is TGCGCCAGCAGCCAAGGCAGAGACAGGGGGATAACCGGGGAGCTGTTTTTT.

The rearrangement joins TRBV7-2 to TRBJ2-5; 7 nucleotides agree with TRBD1. The germline gives CDR1 SGHTA, CDR2 FQGNSA. The J segment lost 4 bases and the V segment lost 3 bases, leaving 5 bases of the junction unmatched. There are 14 residues in the CDR3. The CDR3 loop reads CASSLGRGLETQYF. The DNA for the CDR3 is TGTGCCAGCAGCTTGGGCAGGGGGTTAGAGACCCAGTACTTC. Full variable domain (rest looked up from reference TRBV7-2 and TRBJ2-5): GAGVSQSPSNKVTEKGKDVELRCDPISGHTALYWYRQSLGQGLEFLIYFQGNSAPDKSGLPSDRFSAERTGGSVSTLTIQRTQQEDSAVYLCASSLGRGLETQYFGPGTRLLVL.

The V gene is TRBV5-1, the J gene TRBJ2-7, with TRBD2 matching over 13 bases. Germline V CDR1 and CDR2: SGHRS, YFSETQ. This CDR3 has 16 residues. V trimming: 3 bases; J trimming: 2 bases; junction bases outside the gene matches: 5. CDR3 nucleotide sequence: TGCGCCAGCAGCTCCACTAGCGGGAGGGATCCCTACGAGCAGTACTTC. This gives the protein CASSSTSGRDPYEQYF. Complete variable domain (other parts from reference TRBV5-1 and TRBJ2-7): KAGVTQTPRYLIKTRGQQVTLSCSPISGHRSVSWYQQTPGQGLQFLFEYFSETQRNKGNFPGRFSGRQFSNSRSEMNVSTLELGDSALYLCASSSTSGRDPYEQYFGPGTRLTVT.

This clone was seen once. The rearrangement links TRBV7-2 to TRBJ2-3; D gene ambiguous. The ends were cut back, 4 bases at V and 0 bases at J, with 11 bases in the middle. The CDR3 covers 15 residues. Germline lookup yields CDR1 SGHTA and CDR2 FQGNSA. Here the CDR3 DNA reads TGTGCCAGCAGCTCCCGGAAGACTAGCACAGATACGCAGTATTTT. Translated: CASSSRKTSTDTQYF.